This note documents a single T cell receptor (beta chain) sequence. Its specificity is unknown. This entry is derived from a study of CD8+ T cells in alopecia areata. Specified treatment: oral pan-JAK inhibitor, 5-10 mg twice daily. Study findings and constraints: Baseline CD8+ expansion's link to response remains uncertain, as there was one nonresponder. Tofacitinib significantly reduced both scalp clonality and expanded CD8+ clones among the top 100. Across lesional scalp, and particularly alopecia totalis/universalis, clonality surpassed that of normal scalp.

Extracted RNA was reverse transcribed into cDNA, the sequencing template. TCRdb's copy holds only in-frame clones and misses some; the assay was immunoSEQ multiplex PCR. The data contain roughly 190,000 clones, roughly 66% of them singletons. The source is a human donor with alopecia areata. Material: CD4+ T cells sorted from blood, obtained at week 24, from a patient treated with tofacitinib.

The CDR3, as DNA: TGTGCCAGCAGCTCGGGGGGACTCTCCTACAATGAGCAGTTCTTC. Translating it yields CASSSGGLSYNEQFF. The rearrangement links TRBV11-3 to TRBJ2-1; 7 positions match TRBD2. V trimming: 4 bases; J trimming: 0 bases; junction bases outside the gene matches: 3. Germline lookup yields CDR1 SGHNT and CDR2 YENEEA. The CDR3 extends over 15 amino acids.